A single sample gave rise to the 16 T cell receptor beta chains below, sequenced in a study of OX40 agonist ivuxolimab in advanced cancers. The data were produced by immunoSEQ multiplex PCR, yet TCRdb's version contains in-frame clones alone and is incomplete. In the table there are roughly 93,000 clones, approximately 80% of which are singletons. Material: CD4+ or CD8+ T cells sorted from blood, obtained in a trial of the OX40 agonist ivuxolimab. The receptor set was obtained from an adult with an advanced solid tumor such as melanoma, head and neck, liver or kidney cancer.

This rearrangement joins TRBV18 to TRBJ1-1; D gene unclear. CDR1 and CDR2 (germline): KGHSH, LQKENI. The CDR3 is 13 residues long. V lost 6 bases to trimming and J lost 0 bases, with 8 bases between them. The DNA of the CDR3 is TGTGCCAGCTCGCCTTCAATGAACACTGAAGCTTTCTTT. This gives the protein CASSPSMNTEAFF.

This sequence joins TRBV6-1 and TRBJ1-4, with no clear D. The CDR3 length is 13 residues. V lost 0 bases, J lost 6 bases, and 5 bases lay in between. Germline V lookup: CDR1 MNHNS, CDR2 SASEGT. This chain's CDR3 is CASSEAPDEKLFF. CDR3 coding DNA: TGTGCCAGCAGTGAAGCCCCCGATGAAAAACTGTTTTTT.

The chain has TRBV5-1 and TRBJ2-1, with TRBD1 identical over 7 bases. Germline V CDR1 and CDR2: SGHRS, YFSETQ. The junction had 7 bases not matched to a gene; V was cut back by 3 bases and J by 10 bases. The CDR3 is 13 amino acids. CDR3 protein: CASSSRQGIEQFF. The CDR3 nucleotides read TGCGCCAGCAGCTCCCGACAGGGAATCGAGCAGTTCTTC.

This clone was recorded at least ten times. This sample also contains other DNA sequences that code for the same CDR3. The chain is built from TRBV9 and TRBJ2-7; TRBD2 matches at 8 bases. CDR3 length: 14 amino acids. The V gene end was trimmed by 4 bases and the J gene end by 0 bases; junction bases not matched to a gene: 3. Germline V CDR1 and CDR2: SGDLS, YYNGEE. The CDR3 nucleotides read TGTGCCAGCAGCCTAACTAGCGGCTCCTACGAGCAGTACTTC. Encoded protein: CASSLTSGSYEQYF.

The chain carries TRBV7-2 and TRBJ2-5; TRBD2 matches 12 bases. The end of the DNA aligns better with TRBJ2-7, so the J call may be wrong. This CDR3 region has 17 residues. Germline CDR1 reads SGHTA; CDR2 reads FQGNSA. This chain's CDR3 is CASSLALLAGGRNEQYF. Written as DNA, the CDR3 is TGTGCCAGCAGCTTAGCGCTCCTAGCGGGGGGGCGGAACGAGCAGTACTTC.

The J gene is TRBJ2-7, the V gene TRBV5-1; 8 bases map to TRBD2. The germline gives CDR1 SGHRS, CDR2 YFSETQ. CDR3 size: 15 residues. J was trimmed by 0 bases and V by 3 bases; bases with no gene match: 5. CDR3 sequence reads: CASSSFTSGSYEQYF. For the CDR3, the DNA is TGCGCCAGCAGCTCGTTTACTAGCGGCTCCTACGAGCAGTACTTC.

The V call is TRBV19, the J call TRBJ2-2; 8 bases agree with TRBD1. V shed 5 bases and J 6 bases; nucleotides not matched to a gene: 2. The CDR3 runs to 13 residues. Germline lookup yields CDR1 LNHDA and CDR2 SQIVND (reference sequence). CDR3 nucleotides: TGTGCCAGTAGTGAGGACAGGGCCGGGGAGCTGTTTTTT. This codes for CASSEDRAGELFF.

The chain recombines TRBV7-6 with TRBJ1-4; the D gene is possibly TRBD1 (5 bases). Trimming pared 4 bases from V and 7 bases from J, leaving 10 bases between. The germline V gene has CDR1 SGHVS and CDR2 FNYEAQ. The CDR3 is made up of 13 amino acids. As DNA, the CDR3 is TGTGCCAGCAGCTCGGGACTGTTTGAAAAACTGTTTTTT. Translation: CASSSGLFEKLFF.

V is TRBV28 and J is TRBJ1-2; 9 bases fit TRBD1. Germline V lookup: CDR1 MDHEN, CDR2 SYDVKM. The CDR3 runs 16 residues. The V and J ends lost 5 bases and 7 bases, in that order; junction bases with no gene match: 14. The chain's CDR3 is CASSPPGQGGVTGYTF. CDR3 in DNA: TGTGCCAGCAGTCCCCCGGGACAGGGAGGCGTAACTGGCTACACCTTC.

V is TRBV11-2 and J is TRBJ1-2, with D uncertain. The CDR3 consists of 13 residues. Trimming cost V 3 bases and J 4 bases, with 9 bases left between them. Germline V gene lookup returns CDR1 SGHAT and CDR2 FQNNGV. CDR3 sequence: CASSFIGAYGYTF. The CDR3, as DNA: TGTGCCAGCAGCTTCATAGGAGCCTATGGCTACACCTTC.

This chain joins TRBV7-2 and TRBJ2-2; the match to TRBD2 covers 8 bases. Germline V gene data show CDR1 as SGHTA and CDR2 as FQGNSA. With V trimmed by 2 bases and J by 5 bases, 4 bases remained unmatched. This CDR3 spans 15 amino acids. The CDR3 loop reads CASSLQAGVTGELFF. The CDR3 region has the DNA TGTGCCAGCAGCTTACAAGCGGGGGTAACCGGGGAGCTGTTTTTT.

The chain combines TRBV7-2 with TRBJ2-7; TRBD2 matches at 9 bases. V was pared by 0 bases and J by 2 bases, with 8 bases of the junction left unmatched. CDR1 is SGHTA, CDR2 FQGNSA, per germline. The CDR3 is 17 residues long. The CDR3 region has the DNA TGTGCCAGCAGCTTAGCTCGCGGGGGGGCCGCAACCTACGAGCAGTACTTC. It translates to CASSLARGGAATYEQYF.

This sequence joins TRBV10-1 and TRBJ1-3, with D possibly being TRBD1 (5 bases). Germline V lookup: CDR1 WNHNN, CDR2 SYGVQD (reference sequence). This CDR3 region has 13 residues. V was cut by 7 bases and J by 0 bases, with 7 bases left in between. DNA of the CDR3: TGCGCCAGCAAGGACACCTCTGGAAACACCATATATTTT. As protein: CASKDTSGNTIYF.

Comments on this clone: The limits of the CDR3 on the DNA are not certain, so only TCRdb's listed CDR3 is given. The rearrangement uses TRBV21-1 and TRBJ1-2; TRBD1 is the table's D call, not checked against the DNA. TRBV21-1 is recorded as a pseudogene. From its first to its last residue, the CDR3 has 15 amino acids. The CDR3 loop is CASILDRGVIYGYTF.

J is TRBJ1-2 and V is TRBV5-1; 8 bases agree with TRBD1. This CDR3 contains 14 residues. Germline values: CDR1 SGHRS, CDR2 YFSETQ. With V trimmed by 5 bases and J by 8 bases, 11 bases remained unmatched. The CDR3 DNA sequence: TGCGCCAGCAGGCGACAGGGGATAGCAGGCGGCTACACCTTC. Its protein product is CASRRQGIAGGYTF.

The chain has TRBV9 and TRBJ2-1; the match to TRBD2 covers 10 bases. With 0 bases clipped from V and 4 bases from J, the junction kept 22 bases outside the gene matches. Germline CDR1 is SGDLS and CDR2 is YYNGEE. The CDR3 totals 22 residues. The CDR3 protein is CASSVAASRGLLAGEVYNEQFF. Written as DNA, the CDR3 is TGTGCCAGCAGCGTAGCCGCATCCAGGGGGCTGCTAGCGGGGGAGGTTTACAATGAGCAGTTCTTC.